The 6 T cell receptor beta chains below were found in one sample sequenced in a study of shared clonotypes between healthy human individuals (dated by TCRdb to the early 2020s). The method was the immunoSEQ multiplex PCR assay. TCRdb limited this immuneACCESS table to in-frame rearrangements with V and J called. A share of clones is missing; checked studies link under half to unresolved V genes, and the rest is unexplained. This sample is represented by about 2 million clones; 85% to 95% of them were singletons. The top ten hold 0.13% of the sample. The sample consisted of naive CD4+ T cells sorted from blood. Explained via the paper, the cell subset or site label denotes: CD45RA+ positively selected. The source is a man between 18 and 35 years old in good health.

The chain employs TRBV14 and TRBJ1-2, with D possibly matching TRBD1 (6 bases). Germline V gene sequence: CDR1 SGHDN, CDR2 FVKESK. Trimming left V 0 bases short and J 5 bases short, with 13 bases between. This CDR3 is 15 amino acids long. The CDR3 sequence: CASSQDGNRVYGYTF. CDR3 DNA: TGTGCCAGCAGCCAAGATGGAAACAGGGTTTATGGCTACACCTTC. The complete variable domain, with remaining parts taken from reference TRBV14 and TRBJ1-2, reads EAGVTQFPSHSVIEKGQTVTLRCDPISGHDNLYWYRRVMGKEIKFLLHFVKESKQDESGMPNNRFLAERTGGTYSTLKVQPAELEDSGVYFCASSQDGNRVYGYTFGSGTRLTVV.

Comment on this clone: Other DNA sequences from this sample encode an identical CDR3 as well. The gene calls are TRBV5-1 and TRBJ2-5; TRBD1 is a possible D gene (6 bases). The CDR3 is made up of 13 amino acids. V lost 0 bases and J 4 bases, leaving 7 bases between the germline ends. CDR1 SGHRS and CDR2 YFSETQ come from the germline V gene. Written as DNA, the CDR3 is TGCGCCAGCAGCTTGGACAGGGTAGAGACCCAGTACTTC. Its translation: CASSLDRVETQYF.

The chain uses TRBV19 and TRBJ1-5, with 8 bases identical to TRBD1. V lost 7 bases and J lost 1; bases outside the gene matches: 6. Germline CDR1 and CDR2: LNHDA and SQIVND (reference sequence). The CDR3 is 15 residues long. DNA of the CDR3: TGTGCCAGTATTCAAACAGGGGGGAGCAATCAGCCCCAGCATTTT. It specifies CASIQTGGSNQPQHF.

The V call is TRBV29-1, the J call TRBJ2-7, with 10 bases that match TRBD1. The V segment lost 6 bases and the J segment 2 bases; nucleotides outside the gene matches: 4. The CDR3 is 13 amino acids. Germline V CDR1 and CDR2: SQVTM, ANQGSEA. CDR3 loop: CSVSGTGAYEQYF. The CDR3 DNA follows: TGCAGCGTCTCCGGGACAGGGGCCTACGAGCAGTACTTC.

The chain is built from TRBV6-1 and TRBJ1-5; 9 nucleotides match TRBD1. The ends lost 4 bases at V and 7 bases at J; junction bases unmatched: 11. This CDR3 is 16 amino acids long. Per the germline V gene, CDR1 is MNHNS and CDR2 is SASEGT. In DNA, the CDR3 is TGTGCCAGCAGTGCCCAGGACAGGGGAAGTGGACAGCCCCAGCATTTT. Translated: CASSAQDRGSGQPQHF.

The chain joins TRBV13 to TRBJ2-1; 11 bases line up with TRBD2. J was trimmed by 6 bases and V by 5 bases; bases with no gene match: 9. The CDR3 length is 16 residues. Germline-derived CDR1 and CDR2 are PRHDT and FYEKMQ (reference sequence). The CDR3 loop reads CASSLDLAGGINEQFF. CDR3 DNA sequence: TGTGCCAGCAGCCTGGATCTAGCGGGAGGAATCAATGAGCAGTTCTTC.